The sample holds one count of the clone carrying this T cell receptor beta chain. The table came from immunoSEQ multiplex PCR; TCRdb's copy has only in-frame clones and leaves some out. The sample holds 80,000 to 100,000 clones; around 91% are singletons and the top ten take 1.5% to 2%. The data originate from a study of OX40 agonist ivuxolimab in advanced cancers. About the research overall: The patients' treatment was ivuxolimab, an agonistic anti-OX40 (CD134) antibody.

Sample: CD4+ or CD8+ T cells sorted from blood, taken in a trial of the OX40 agonist ivuxolimab. The receptor was isolated from an adult with an advanced solid tumor such as melanoma, head and neck, liver or kidney cancer.

CDR3: CASNPTGGTYEQYF. The DNA for the CDR3 is TGTGCCAGTAATCCGACAGGGGGTACCTACGAGCAGTACTTC. The chain carries TRBV19 and TRBJ2-7, with 9 bases aligning to TRBD1. The CDR3 is 14 amino acids. CDR1 is LNHDA, CDR2 SQIVND, per germline (reference sequence). With 7 bases clipped from V and 2 bases from J, the junction kept 6 bases outside the gene matches.